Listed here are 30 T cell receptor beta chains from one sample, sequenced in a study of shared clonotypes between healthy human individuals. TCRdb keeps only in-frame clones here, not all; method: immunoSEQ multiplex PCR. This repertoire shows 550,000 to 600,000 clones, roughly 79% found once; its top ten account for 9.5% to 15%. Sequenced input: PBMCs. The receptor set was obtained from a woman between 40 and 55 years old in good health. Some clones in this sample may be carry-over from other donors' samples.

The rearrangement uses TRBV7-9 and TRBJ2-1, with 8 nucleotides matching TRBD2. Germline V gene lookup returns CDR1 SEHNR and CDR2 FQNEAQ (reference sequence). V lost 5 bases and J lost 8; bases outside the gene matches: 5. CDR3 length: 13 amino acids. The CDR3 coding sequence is TGTGCCAGCAGCAACCGGACTAGCCATGAGCAGTTCTTC. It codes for CASSNRTSHEQFF.

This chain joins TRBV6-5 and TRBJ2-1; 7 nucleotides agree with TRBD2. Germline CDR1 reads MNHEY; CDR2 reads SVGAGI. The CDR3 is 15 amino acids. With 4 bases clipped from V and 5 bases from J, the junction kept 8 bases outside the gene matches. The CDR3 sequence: CASSSEGGSNNEQFF. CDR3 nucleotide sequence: TGTGCCAGCAGTTCCGAGGGCGGGAGTAACAATGAGCAGTTCTTC.

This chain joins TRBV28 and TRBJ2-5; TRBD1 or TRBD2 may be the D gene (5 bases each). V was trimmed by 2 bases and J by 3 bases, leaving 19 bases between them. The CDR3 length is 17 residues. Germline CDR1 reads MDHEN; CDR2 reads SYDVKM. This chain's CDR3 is CASSLTVGLAPKETQYF. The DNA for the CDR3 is TGTGCCAGCAGTTTAACTGTGGGGCTAGCACCCAAAGAGACCCAGTACTTC.

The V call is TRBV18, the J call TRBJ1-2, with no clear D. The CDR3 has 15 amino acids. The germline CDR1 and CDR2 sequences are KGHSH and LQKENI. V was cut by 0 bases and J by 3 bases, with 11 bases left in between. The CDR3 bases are TGTGCCAGCTCACCACCTAGTGGTAGGGACTATGGCTACACCTTC. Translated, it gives CASSPPSGRDYGYTF. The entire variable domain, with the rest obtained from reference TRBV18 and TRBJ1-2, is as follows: NAGVMQNPRHLVRRRGQEARLRCSPMKGHSHVYWYRQLPEEGLKFMVYLQKENIIDESGMPKERFSAEFPKEGPSILRIQQVVRGDSAAYFCASSPPSGRDYGYTFGSGTRLTVV.

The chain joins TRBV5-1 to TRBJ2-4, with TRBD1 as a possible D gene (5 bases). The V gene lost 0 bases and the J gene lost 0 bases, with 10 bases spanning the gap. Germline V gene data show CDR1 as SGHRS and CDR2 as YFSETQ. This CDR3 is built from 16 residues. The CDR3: CASSLDVGLAKNIQYF. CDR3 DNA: TGCGCCAGCAGCTTGGACGTGGGGCTAGCCAAAAACATTCAGTACTTC. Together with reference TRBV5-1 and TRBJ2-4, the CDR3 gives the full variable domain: KAGVTQTPRYLIKTRGQQVTLSCSPISGHRSVSWYQQTPGQGLQFLFEYFSETQRNKGNFPGRFSGRQFSNSRSEMNVSTLELGDSALYLCASSLDVGLAKNIQYFGAGTRLSVL.

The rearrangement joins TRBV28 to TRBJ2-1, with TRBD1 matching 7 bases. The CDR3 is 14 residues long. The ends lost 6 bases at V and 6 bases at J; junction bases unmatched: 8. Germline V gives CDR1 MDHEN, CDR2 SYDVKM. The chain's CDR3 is CASSSRQGFNEQFF. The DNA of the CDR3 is TGTGCCAGCAGCTCACGACAGGGATTCAATGAGCAGTTCTTC. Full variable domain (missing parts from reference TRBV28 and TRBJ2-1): DVKVTQSSRYLVKRTGEKVFLECVQDMDHENMFWYRQDPGLGLRLIYFSYDVKMKEKGDIPEGYSVSREKKERFSLILESASTNQTSMYLCASSSRQGFNEQFFGPGTRLTVL.

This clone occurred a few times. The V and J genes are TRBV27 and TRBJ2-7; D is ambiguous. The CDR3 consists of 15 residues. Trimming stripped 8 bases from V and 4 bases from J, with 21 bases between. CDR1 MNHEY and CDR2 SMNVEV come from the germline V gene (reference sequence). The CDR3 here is CASGPMGNPKYEQYF. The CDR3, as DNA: TGTGCCAGCGGGCCCATGGGCAACCCCAAATACGAGCAGTACTTC.

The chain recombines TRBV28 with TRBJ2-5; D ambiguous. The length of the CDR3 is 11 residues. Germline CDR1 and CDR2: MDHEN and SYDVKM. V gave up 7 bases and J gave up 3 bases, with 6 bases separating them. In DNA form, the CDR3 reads TGTGCCAGCACCGGTGAAGAGACCCAGTACTTC. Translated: CASTGEETQYF.

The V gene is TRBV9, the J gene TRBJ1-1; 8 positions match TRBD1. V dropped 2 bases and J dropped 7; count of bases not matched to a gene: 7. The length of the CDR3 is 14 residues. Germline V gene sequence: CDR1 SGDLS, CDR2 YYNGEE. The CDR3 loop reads CASSVSGGRGEAFF. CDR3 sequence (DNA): TGTGCCAGCAGCGTTTCAGGGGGCAGGGGTGAAGCTTTCTTT.

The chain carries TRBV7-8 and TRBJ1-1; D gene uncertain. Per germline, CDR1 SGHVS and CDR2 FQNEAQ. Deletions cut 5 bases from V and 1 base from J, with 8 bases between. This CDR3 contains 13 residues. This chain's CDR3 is CASSQTRNTEAFF. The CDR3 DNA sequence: TGTGCCAGCAGCCAAACAAGGAACACTGAAGCTTTCTTT.

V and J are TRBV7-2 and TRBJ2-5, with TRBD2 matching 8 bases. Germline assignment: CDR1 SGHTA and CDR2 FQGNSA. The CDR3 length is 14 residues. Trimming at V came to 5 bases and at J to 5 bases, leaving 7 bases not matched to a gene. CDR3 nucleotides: TGTGCCAGCAGCAACCCGGGAGGGGGGGAGACCCAGTACTTC. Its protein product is CASSNPGGGETQYF.

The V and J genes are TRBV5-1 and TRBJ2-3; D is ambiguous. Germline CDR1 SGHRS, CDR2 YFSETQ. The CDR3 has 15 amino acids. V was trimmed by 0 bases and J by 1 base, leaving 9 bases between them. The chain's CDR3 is CASSLGSWGTDTQYF. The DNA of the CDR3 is TGCGCCAGCAGCTTGGGTAGTTGGGGCACAGATACGCAGTATTTT.

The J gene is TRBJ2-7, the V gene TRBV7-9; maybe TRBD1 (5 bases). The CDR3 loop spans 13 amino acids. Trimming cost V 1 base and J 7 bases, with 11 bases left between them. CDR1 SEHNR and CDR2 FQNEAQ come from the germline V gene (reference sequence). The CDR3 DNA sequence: TGTGCCAGCAGCTTAGAGGGGCTAGGGGAGCAGTACTTC. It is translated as CASSLEGLGEQYF.

CDR3 sequence (DNA): TGTGCCAGCTCACCACCGGTTGAGAGGGTTGGGTATGGCTACACCTTC. Its protein product is CASSPPVERVGYGYTF. The chain uses TRBV18 and TRBJ1-2; no clear D gene. In germline, CDR1 is KGHSH, CDR2 LQKENI. V was clipped by 0 bases and J by 5 bases, with 16 bases between them. The CDR3 has 16 residues.

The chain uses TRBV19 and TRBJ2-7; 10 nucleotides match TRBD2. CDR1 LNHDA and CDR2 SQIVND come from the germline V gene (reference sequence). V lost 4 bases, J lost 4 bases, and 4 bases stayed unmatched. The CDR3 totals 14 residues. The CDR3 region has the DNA TGTGCCAGTAGTAGGACTAGCGGAGGTTACGAGCAGTACTTC. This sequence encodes CASSRTSGGYEQYF.

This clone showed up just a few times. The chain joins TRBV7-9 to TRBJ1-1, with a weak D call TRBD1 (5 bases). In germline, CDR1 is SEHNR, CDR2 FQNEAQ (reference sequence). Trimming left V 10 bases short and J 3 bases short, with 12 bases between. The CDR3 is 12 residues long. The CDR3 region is CATGRGDTEAFF. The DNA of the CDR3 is TGTGCCACCGGAAGGGGAGACACTGAAGCTTTCTTT.

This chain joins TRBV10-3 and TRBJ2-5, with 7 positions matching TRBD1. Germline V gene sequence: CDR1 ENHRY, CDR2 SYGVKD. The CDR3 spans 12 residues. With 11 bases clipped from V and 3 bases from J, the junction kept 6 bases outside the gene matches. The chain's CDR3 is CASRTGEETQYF. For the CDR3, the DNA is TGTGCCTCCAGGACAGGAGAAGAGACCCAGTACTTC.

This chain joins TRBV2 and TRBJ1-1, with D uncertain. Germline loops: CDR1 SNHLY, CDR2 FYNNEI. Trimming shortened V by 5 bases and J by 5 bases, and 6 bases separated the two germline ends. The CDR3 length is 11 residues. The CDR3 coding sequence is TGTGCCAGCAGTTTGGGTACTGAAGCTTTCTTT. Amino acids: CASSLGTEAFF.

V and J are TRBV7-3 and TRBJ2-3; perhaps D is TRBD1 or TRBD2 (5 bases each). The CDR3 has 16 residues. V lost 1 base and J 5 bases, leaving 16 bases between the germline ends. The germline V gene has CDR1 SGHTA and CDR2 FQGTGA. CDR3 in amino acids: CASSLKTQDSGDTQYF. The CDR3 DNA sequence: TGTGCCAGCAGCTTAAAAACCCAAGACAGCGGAGATACGCAGTATTTT.

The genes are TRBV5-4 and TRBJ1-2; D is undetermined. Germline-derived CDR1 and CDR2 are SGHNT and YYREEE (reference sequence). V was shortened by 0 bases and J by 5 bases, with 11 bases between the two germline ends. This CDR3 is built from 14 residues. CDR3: CASSLELRHYGYTF. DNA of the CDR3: TGTGCCAGCAGCTTGGAGCTGCGTCATTATGGCTACACCTTC.

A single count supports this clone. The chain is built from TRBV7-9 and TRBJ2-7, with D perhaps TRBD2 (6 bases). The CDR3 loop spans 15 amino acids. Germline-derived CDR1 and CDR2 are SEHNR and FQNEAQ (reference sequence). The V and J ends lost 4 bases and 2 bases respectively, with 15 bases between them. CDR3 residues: CASSSLGGFPYEQYF. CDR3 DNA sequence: TGTGCCAGCAGCTCCTTGGGGGGTTTTCCCTACGAGCAGTACTTC. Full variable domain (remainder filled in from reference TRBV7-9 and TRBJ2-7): DTGVSQNPRHKITKRGQNVTFRCDPISEHNRLYWYRQTLGQGPEFLTYFQNEAQLEKSRLLSDRFSAERPKGSFSTLEIQRTEQGDSAMYLCASSSLGGFPYEQYFGPGTRLTVT.

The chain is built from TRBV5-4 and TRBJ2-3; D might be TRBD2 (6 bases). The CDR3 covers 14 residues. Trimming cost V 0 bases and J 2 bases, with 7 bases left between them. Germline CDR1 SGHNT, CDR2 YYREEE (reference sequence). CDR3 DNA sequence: TGTGCCAGCAGCTTGGTGCGGGACACAGATACGCAGTATTTT. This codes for CASSLVRDTDTQYF.

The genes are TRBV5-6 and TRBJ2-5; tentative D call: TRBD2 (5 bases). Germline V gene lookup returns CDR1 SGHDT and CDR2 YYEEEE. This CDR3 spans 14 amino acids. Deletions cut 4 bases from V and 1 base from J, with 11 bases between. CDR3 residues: CASSQMGSQETQYF. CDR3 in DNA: TGTGCCAGCAGCCAAATGGGGAGCCAAGAGACCCAGTACTTC.

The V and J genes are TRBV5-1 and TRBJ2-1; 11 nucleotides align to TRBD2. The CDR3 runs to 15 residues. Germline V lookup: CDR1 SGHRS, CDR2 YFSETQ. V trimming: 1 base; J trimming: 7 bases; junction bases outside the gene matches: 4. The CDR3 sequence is CASSLKLAGGNEQFF. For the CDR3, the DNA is TGCGCCAGCAGCTTGAAGCTAGCGGGGGGTAATGAGCAGTTCTTC.

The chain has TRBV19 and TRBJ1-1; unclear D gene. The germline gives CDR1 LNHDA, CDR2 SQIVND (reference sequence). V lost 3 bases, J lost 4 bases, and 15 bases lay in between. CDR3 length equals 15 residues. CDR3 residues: CASSIKEGAGTEAFF. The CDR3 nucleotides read TGTGCCAGTAGTATCAAGGAGGGAGCGGGCACTGAAGCTTTCTTT.

The CDR3 nucleotides read TGTGCCAGCAGCTACTCGAGAGGGGGGCACGAGCAGTACTTC. This codes for CASSYSRGGHEQYF. The rearrangement links TRBV27 to TRBJ2-7; D could derive from TRBD1 or TRBD2 (6 bases each). Trimming took off 6 bases at V and 5 bases at J, with 17 bases between the two ends. The germline gives CDR1 MNHEY, CDR2 SMNVEV (reference sequence). This CDR3 region has 14 residues.

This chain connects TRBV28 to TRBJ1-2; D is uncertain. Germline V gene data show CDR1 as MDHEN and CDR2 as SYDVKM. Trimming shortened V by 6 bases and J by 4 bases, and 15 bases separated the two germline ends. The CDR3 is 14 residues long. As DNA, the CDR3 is TGTGCCAGCAGCTTACCGCAGTTTTTCTATGGCTACACCTTC. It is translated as CASSLPQFFYGYTF.

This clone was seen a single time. CDR3 in DNA: TGCAGCGTTGGAGGGGATGGGGGGACAGATACGCAGTATTTT. It encodes CSVGGDGGTDTQYF. This chain connects TRBV29-1 to TRBJ2-3; a possible D gene is TRBD2 (6 bases). In germline, CDR1 is SQVTM, CDR2 ANQGSEA. The length of the CDR3 is 14 residues. Trimming cost V 4 bases and J 3 bases, with 14 bases left between them.

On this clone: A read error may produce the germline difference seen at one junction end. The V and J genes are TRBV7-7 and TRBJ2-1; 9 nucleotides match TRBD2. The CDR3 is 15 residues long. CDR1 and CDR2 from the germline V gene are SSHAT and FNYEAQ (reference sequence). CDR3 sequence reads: CASSLGLANYNEQFF. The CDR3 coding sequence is TGTGCTAGCAGCTTAGGACTAGCGAATTACAATGAGCAGTTCTTC.

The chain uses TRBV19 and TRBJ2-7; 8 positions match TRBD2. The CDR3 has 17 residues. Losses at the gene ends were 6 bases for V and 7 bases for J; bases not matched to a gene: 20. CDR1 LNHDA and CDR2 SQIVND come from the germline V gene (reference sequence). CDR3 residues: CASSPTAGGRIPGEQYF. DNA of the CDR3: TGTGCCAGTAGCCCTACGGCCGGCGGGAGGATACCTGGGGAGCAGTACTTC.